The source of this TCR beta chain is a study of vaccination effects on CD4 cells after COVID-19. When nine to ten days of culture had elapsed, CD4+ T cells were isolated. On days 3 and 7, fresh IL-2 medium replaced half the medium. A note on this clone: Its antigen is undetermined.

The germline CDR1 and CDR2 sequences are LGHNA and YNFKEQ. J lost 3 bases, V lost 2 bases, and 3 bases had no gene match. The CDR3 extends over 14 amino acids. Repertoires were generated with immunoSEQ multiplex PCR, while TCRdb's copy carries only in-frame clones and drops some. The sample includes some 49,000 clones, around four fifths seen only once; the top ten take around 7.9%. The sample in question was CD4+ T cells from PBMCs cultured without peptide, obtained before COVID-19 vaccination. The TCR was taken from a human donor who had a prior SARS-CoV-2 infection. The rearrangement links TRBV4-2 to TRBJ1-1, with 7 bases lining up with TRBD1. CDR3 in amino acids: CASSQSRGDTEAFF. DNA for the CDR3: TGTGCCAGCAGCCAATCCAGGGGGGACACTGAAGCTTTCTTT.